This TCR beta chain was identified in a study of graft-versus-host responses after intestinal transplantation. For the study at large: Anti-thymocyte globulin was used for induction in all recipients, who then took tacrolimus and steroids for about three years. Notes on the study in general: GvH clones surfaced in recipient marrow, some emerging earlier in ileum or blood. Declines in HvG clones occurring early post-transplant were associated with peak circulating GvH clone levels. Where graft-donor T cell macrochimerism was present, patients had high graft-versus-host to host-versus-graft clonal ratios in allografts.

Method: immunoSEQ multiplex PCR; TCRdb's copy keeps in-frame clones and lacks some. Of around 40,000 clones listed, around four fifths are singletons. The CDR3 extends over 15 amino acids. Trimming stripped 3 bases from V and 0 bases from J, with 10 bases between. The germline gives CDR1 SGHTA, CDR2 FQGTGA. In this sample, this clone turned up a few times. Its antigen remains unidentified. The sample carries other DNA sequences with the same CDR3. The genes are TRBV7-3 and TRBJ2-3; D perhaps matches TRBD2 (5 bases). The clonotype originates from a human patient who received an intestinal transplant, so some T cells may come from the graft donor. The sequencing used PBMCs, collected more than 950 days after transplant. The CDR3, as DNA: TGTGCCAGCAGCTTGGCGGGCCCTAGCACAGATACGCAGTATTTT. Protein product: CASSLAGPSTDTQYF.